The TCR beta chain under discussion was sequenced for a study of metastatic and nonmetastatic thyroid tumors. At the level of the study: Blood and tumor or nodule tissue repertoires from malignant and benign thyroid patients were compared. Study-level findings and limits: Malignant thyroid tumors reportedly exceeded benign nodules significantly in TCR beta diversity, with the difference appearing in blood and tumor.

Each patient came to thyroid surgery without any prior treatment (of any kind). In this sample, this clone is medium-sized (0.01 to 0.1%). Antigen unknown. The V end lost 5 bases, the J end lost 5 bases, and 12 bases lay between the germline ends. This CDR3 contains 13 residues. Germline V lookup: CDR1 SGHVS, CDR2 FNYEAQ. Original data processing: Using the CDR3 differences seen across clinicopathological groups, the authors built a distant-metastasis classifier for papillary thyroid cancer, which was meant to discriminate distant-metastatic patients. Via MiXCR, TCRdb re-called the PCR reads. TCRdb, rather than the study authors, made the V and J calls. Among about 20,000 clones listed, 13% to 15% were seen once.

The rearrangement joins TRBV7-6 to TRBJ1-1; perhaps TRBD1 as D (5 bases). The sequence was obtained from a female donor with papillary thyroid cancer or a benign thyroid nodule (not recorded which). Some clones in this sample may be carry-over from other donors' samples. The sequencing sample was made of tumor tissue. The CDR3, as DNA: TGTGCCAGCAGCCCCAGGGAAGGAACTGAAGCTTTCTTT. Translated: CASSPREGTEAFF. The entire variable domain, with the rest obtained from reference TRBV7-6 and TRBJ1-1, is as follows: GAGVSQSPRYKVTKRGQDVALRCDPISGHVSLYWYRQALGQGPEFLTYFNYEAQQDKSGLPNDRFSAERPEGSISTLTIQRTEQRDSAMYRCASSPREGTEAFFGQGTRLTVV.